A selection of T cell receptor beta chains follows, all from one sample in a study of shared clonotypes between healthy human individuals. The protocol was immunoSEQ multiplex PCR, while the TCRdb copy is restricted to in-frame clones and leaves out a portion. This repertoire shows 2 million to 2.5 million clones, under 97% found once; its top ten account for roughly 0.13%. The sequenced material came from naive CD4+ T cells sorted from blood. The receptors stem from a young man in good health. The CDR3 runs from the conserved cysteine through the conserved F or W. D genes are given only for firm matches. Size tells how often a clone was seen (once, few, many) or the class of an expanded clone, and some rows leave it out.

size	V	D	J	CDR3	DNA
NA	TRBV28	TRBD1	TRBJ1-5	CASSWGQGDNQPQHF	TGTGCCAGCAGCTGGGGACAGGGGGACAATCAGCCCCAGCATTTT
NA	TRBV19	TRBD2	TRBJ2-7	CASSIAGGLSYEQYF	TGTGCCAGTAGTATAGCGGGAGGCCTCTCCTACGAGCAGTACTTC
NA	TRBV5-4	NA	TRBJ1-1	CASSLRSQGIAFF	TGTGCCAGCAGCTTGCGGTCCCAGGGAATAGCTTTCTTT
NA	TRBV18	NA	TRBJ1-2	CASSQTRANGGGYTF	TGTGCCAGCTCACAGACCAGGGCGAATGGCGGTGGCTACACCTTC
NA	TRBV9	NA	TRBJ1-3	CASRPDVPSGNTIYF	TGTGCCAGCAGACCTGACGTACCCTCTGGAAACACCATATATTTT
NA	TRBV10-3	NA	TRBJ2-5	CAISEGRIETQYF	TGTGCCATCAGTGAGGGCAGGATAGAGACCCAGTACTTC
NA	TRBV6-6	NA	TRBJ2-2	CASSRPQQQGSGELFF	TGTGCCAGCAGTCGACCGCAACAACAGGGCTCCGGGGAGCTGTTTTTT
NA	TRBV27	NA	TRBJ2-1	CASSSVPLEQFF	TGTGCCAGCAGTTCAGTCCCCCTCGAGCAGTTCTTC
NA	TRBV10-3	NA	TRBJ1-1	CAIGQMNTEAFF	TGTGCCATCGGCCAGATGAACACTGAAGCTTTCTTT
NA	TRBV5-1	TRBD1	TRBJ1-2	CASSPGDRDGYTF	TGCGCCAGCAGCCCCGGGGACAGGGATGGCTACACCTTC
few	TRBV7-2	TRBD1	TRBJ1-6	CASSEEKGQAVHF	TGTGCCAGCAGCGAAGAGAAGGGACAGGCGGTCCACTTT
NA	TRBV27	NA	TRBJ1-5	CASSLSGGSGQPQHF	TGTGCCAGCAGTTTATCGGGGGGGAGCGGTCAGCCCCAGCATTTT
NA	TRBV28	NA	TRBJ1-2	CASSTGTAARYTF	TGTGCCAGCAGTACCGGGACCGCTGCGCGCTACACCTTC
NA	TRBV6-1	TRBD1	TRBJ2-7	CASRELGQGAGMGSYEQYF	TGTGCCAGCAGGGAATTGGGACAGGGGGCGGGCATGGGATCATACGAGCAGTACTTC
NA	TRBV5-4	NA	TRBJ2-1	CASSLARDRTYNEQFF	TGTGCCAGCAGCTTGGCGCGGGATCGCACCTACAATGAGCAGTTCTTC